Listed below are T cell receptor beta chains from one sample, sequenced in a study of blood T cell repertoires in COVID-19. Sequencing used immunoSEQ multiplex PCR; TCRdb keeps in-frame clones, though not all of them. The sample comprises fewer than 300,000 clones, roughly 85% of which are singletons, and about 3.4% rests with the top ten. Source material: peripheral blood. Every receptor here comes from a woman aged 18-35 years with acute or convalescent COVID-19. Each CDR3 is given with its conserved first and last residue. The order of the fields is D gene, J gene, V gene, clone size, CDR3 protein, CDR3 DNA. A D gene is named only where the DNA matches it firmly. Part of the rows lack a size; the others show once, few, many or a class for expanded clones.

d_call: TRBD2
j_call: TRBJ2-5
v_call: TRBV7-2
clone_size: NA
cdr3_aa: CASRKTSGEETQYF
cdr3_nt: TGTGCCAGCAGGAAGACTAGCGGGGAAGAGACCCAGTACTTC

d_call: TRBD2
j_call: TRBJ2-3
v_call: TRBV6-2/TRBV6-3
clone_size: NA
cdr3_aa: CASSQRLAGSTDTQYF
cdr3_nt: TGTGCCAGCAGTCAGCGACTAGCGGGGAGCACAGATACGCAGTATTTT

d_call: TRBD1
j_call: TRBJ1-1
v_call: TRBV11-2
clone_size: NA
cdr3_aa: CASSFGTGVDTEAFF
cdr3_nt: TGTGCCAGCAGCTTCGGGACAGGTGTAGACACTGAAGCTTTCTTT

d_call: NA
j_call: TRBJ1-5
v_call: TRBV6-5
clone_size: NA
cdr3_aa: CASRGIQGSNQPQHF
cdr3_nt: TGTGCCAGCAGGGGAATACAGGGAAGCAATCAGCCCCAGCATTTT

d_call: NA
j_call: TRBJ1-2
v_call: TRBV4-3
clone_size: few
cdr3_aa: CASSQELWTNYGYTF
cdr3_nt: TGCGCCAGCAGCCAAGAGCTGTGGACAAACTATGGCTACACCTTC

d_call: TRBD2
j_call: TRBJ2-3
v_call: TRBV4-3
clone_size: NA
cdr3_aa: CASSPIAGGYIGTDTQYF
cdr3_nt: TGCGCCAGCAGCCCTATAGCGGGAGGGTACATAGGCACAGATACGCAGTATTTT

d_call: TRBD2
j_call: TRBJ2-1
v_call: TRBV4-2
clone_size: NA
cdr3_aa: CASSQDWLAASGEQFF
cdr3_nt: TGTGCCAGCAGCCAAGATTGGCTAGCGGCCTCTGGGGAGCAGTTCTTC

d_call: NA
j_call: TRBJ1-1
v_call: TRBV28
clone_size: NA
cdr3_aa: CASTEPGYTEAFF
cdr3_nt: TGTGCCAGCACCGAACCAGGGTATACTGAAGCTTTCTTT

d_call: NA
j_call: TRBJ2-3
v_call: TRBV5-8
clone_size: NA
cdr3_aa: CASSLRVRGFTDTQYF
cdr3_nt: TGTGCCAGCAGCTTGCGGGTTCGAGGGTTTACAGATACGCAGTATTTT

d_call: TRBD1
j_call: TRBJ1-5
v_call: TRBV19
clone_size: NA
cdr3_aa: CASSPRDSSNQPQHF
cdr3_nt: TGTGCCAGTAGCCCCCGGGACAGTAGCAATCAGCCCCAGCATTTT

d_call: NA
j_call: TRBJ1-5
v_call: TRBV5-4
clone_size: NA
cdr3_aa: CASSDQGSNQPQHF
cdr3_nt: TGTGCCAGCAGCGACCAGGGTAGCAATCAGCCCCAGCATTTT

d_call: TRBD2
j_call: TRBJ2-1
v_call: TRBV19
clone_size: NA
cdr3_aa: CASSISPSGSLQFF
cdr3_nt: TGTGCCAGTAGTATTAGTCCCAGCGGGAGCTTGCAGTTCTTC

d_call: NA
j_call: TRBJ1-4
v_call: TRBV30
clone_size: NA
cdr3_aa: CAWSVSGVSEKLFF
cdr3_nt: TGTGCCTGGAGTGTATCGGGGGTTTCTGAAAAACTGTTTTTT

d_call: NA
j_call: TRBJ2-1
v_call: TRBV21-1
clone_size: NA
cdr3_aa: CASSKEGLLAGAAYNEQFF
cdr3_nt: TGTGCCAGCAGCAAAGAGGGTCTACTAGCGGGAGCTGCCTACAATGAGCAGTTCTTC

d_call: TRBD2
j_call: TRBJ2-5
v_call: TRBV10-3
clone_size: NA
cdr3_aa: CASGLDTGTNQETQYF
cdr3_nt: TGTGCCAGCGGGCTAGACACCGGGACTAATCAAGAGACCCAGTACTTC

d_call: TRBD2
j_call: TRBJ2-1
v_call: TRBV29-1
clone_size: NA
cdr3_aa: CSVEGGRANEQFF
cdr3_nt: TGCAGCGTTGAAGGCGGGAGGGCCAATGAGCAGTTCTTC

d_call: TRBD1
j_call: TRBJ1-2
v_call: TRBV6-5
clone_size: NA
cdr3_aa: CASSPEGQLAGYTF
cdr3_nt: TGTGCCAGCAGCCCCGAGGGACAGCTAGCTGGCTACACCTTC

d_call: TRBD1
j_call: TRBJ1-2
v_call: TRBV7-9
clone_size: few
cdr3_aa: CASSLVGTGAETNYGYTF
cdr3_nt: TGTGCCAGCAGCCTAGTGGGGACAGGAGCGGAAACTAACTATGGCTACACCTTC

d_call: NA
j_call: TRBJ2-7
v_call: TRBV19
clone_size: NA
cdr3_aa: CASSISTQGSSYEQYF
cdr3_nt: TGTGCCAGTAGTATATCAACTCAGGGCTCCTCCTACGAGCAGTACTTC

d_call: TRBD2
j_call: TRBJ2-7
v_call: TRBV5-4
clone_size: NA
cdr3_aa: CASSLAGTRSHEQYF
cdr3_nt: TGTGCCAGCAGCTTGGCCGGGACTAGATCCCACGAGCAGTACTTC

d_call: TRBD2
j_call: TRBJ2-7
v_call: TRBV6-2/TRBV6-3
clone_size: NA
cdr3_aa: CASSYHAGDREQYF
cdr3_nt: TGTGCCAGCAGTTATCACGCGGGAGATCGCGAGCAGTACTTC

d_call: NA
j_call: TRBJ1-2
v_call: TRBV30
clone_size: NA
cdr3_aa: CAWSVLFGKGYTF
cdr3_nt: TGTGCCTGGAGTGTATTATTCGGGAAGGGCTACACCTTC

d_call: TRBD2
j_call: TRBJ2-1
v_call: TRBV14
clone_size: NA
cdr3_aa: CASSQDWPASGPSSYNEQFF
cdr3_nt: TGTGCCAGCAGCCAAGATTGGCCCGCTAGCGGACCGAGCTCCTACAATGAGCAGTTCTTC